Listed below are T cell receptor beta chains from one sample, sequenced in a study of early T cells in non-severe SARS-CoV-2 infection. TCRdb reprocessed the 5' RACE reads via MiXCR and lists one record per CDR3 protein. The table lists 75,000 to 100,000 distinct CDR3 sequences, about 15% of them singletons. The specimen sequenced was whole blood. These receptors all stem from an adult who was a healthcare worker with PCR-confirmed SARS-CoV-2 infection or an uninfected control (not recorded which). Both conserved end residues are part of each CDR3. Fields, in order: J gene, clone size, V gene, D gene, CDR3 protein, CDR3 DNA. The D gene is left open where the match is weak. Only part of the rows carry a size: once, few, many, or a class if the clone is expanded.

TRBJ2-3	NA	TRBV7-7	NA	CASSLDAADTSTDTQYF	TGTGCCAGCAGCTTAGACGCAGCGGATACTAGCACAGATACGCAGTATTTT
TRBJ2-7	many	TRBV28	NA	CASSLNYEQYF	TGTGCCAGCAGTTTAAACTACGAGCAGTACTTC
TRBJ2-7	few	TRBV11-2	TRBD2	CASSSTSGYSYEQYF	TGTGCCAGCAGCTCTACTAGCGGGTATTCCTACGAGCAGTACTTC
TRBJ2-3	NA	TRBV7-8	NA	CASSLSRLATDTQYF	TGTGCCAGCAGCTTATCGAGACTGGCAACGGATACGCAGTATTTT
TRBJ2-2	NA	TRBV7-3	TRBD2	CASSSGLAGSGELFF	TGTGCCAGCAGCTCGGGACTAGCGGGATCCGGGGAGCTGTTTTTT
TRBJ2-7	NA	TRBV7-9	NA	CASSTRFPYEQYF	TGTGCCAGCAGCACCAGGTTTCCCTACGAGCAGTACTTC
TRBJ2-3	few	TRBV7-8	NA	CASSSGPVTDTQYF	TGTGCCAGCAGCTCCGGGCCGGTCACAGATACGCAGTATTTT
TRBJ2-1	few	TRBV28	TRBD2	CASRTSAAYNEQFF	TGTGCCAGCAGAACTAGCGCCGCCTACAATGAGCAGTTCTTC
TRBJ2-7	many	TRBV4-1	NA	CASSQEFPGPYEQYF	TGCGCCAGCAGCCAAGAATTTCCGGGCCCCTACGAGCAGTACTTC
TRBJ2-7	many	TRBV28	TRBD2	CASNLGGASGMNEQYF	TGTGCCAGCAACCTGGGGGGGGCTAGCGGGATGAACGAGCAGTACTTC
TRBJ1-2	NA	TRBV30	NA	CAWSIQGSRGYTF	TGTGCCTGGAGTATTCAGGGTTCACGGGGCTACACCTTC
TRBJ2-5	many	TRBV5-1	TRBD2	CASSGGRRGETQYF	TGCGCCAGCAGCGGCGGGAGAAGGGGAGAGACCCAGTACTTC
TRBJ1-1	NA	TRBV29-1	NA	CSVVTTTGEAFF	TGCAGCGTTGTTACCACGACGGGTGAAGCTTTCTTT
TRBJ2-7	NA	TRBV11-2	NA	CASSLGSGTAYEQYF	TGTGCCAGCAGCTTAGGCTCCGGGACGGCCTACGAGCAGTACTTC
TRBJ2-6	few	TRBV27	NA	CASRRLISGANVLTF	TGTGCCAGCAGACGGCTTATCTCTGGGGCCAACGTCCTGACTTTC